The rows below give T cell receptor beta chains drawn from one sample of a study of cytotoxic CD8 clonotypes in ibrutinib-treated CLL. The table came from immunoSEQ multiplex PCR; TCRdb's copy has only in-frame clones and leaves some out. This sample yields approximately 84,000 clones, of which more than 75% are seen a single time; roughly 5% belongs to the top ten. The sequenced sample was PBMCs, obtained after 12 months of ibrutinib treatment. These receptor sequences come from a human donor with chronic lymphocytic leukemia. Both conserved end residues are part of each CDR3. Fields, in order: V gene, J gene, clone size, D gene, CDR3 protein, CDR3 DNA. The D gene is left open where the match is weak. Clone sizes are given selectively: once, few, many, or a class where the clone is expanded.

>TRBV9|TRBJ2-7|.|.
CASSPGTSYEQYF
TGTGCCAGCTCGCCCGGGACTTCCTACGAGCAGTACTTC
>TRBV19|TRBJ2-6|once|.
CASSIGTGTDGANVLTF
TGTGCCAGTAGTATAGGGACCGGGACTGATGGGGCCAACGTCCTGACTTTC
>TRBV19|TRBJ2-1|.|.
CASSIAGGGRARREQFF
TGTGCCAGTAGTATAGCTGGGGGTGGCAGGGCCAGGAGGGAGCAGTTCTTC
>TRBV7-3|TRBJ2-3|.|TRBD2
CASSLAGHSTDTQYF
TGTGCCAGCAGCCTAGCGGGGCATAGCACAGATACGCAGTATTTT
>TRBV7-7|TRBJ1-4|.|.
CASSFGGGEKLFF
TGTGCTAGCAGCTTCGGGGGTGGTGAAAAACTGTTTTTT
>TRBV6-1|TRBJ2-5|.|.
CASSEARWGRETQYF
TGTGCCAGCAGTGAAGCGAGATGGGGGCGGGAGACCCAGTACTTC
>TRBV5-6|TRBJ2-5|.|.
CASSREETQYF
TGTGCCAGCAGCCGGGAAGAGACCCAGTACTTC
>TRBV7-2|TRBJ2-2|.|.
CASSPWRGNTGELFF
TGTGCCAGCAGCCCGTGGCGGGGGAACACCGGGGAGCTGTTTTTT
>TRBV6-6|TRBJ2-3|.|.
CASSPPVDTQYF
TGTGCCAGCAGTCCCCCCGTGGATACGCAGTATTTT
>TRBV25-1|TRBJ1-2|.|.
CASSPSPGSEGYGYTF
TGTGCCAGCAGTCCTTCCCCGGGGAGCGAGGGCTATGGCTACACCTTC
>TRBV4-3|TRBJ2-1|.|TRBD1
CASSQPLQGQQFF
TGCGCCAGCAGCCAACCTTTACAGGGGCAGCAGTTCTTC
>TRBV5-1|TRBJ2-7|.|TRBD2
CASSLGPGTSGPSSYEQYF
TGCGCCAGCAGCTTGGGCCCCGGGACTAGCGGGCCGAGCTCCTACGAGCAGTACTTC
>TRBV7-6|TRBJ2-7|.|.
CASSLGGPYEQYF
TGTGCCAGCAGCTTAGGGGGCCCTTACGAGCAGTACTTC
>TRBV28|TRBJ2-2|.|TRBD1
CASTDRAGELFF
TGTGCCAGCACGGACAGGGCCGGGGAGCTGTTTTTT
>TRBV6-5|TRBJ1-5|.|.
CASSYRGNQPQHF
TGTGCCAGCAGTTACAGGGGCAATCAGCCCCAGCATTTT
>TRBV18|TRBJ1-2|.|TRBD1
CASSPMGTDYGYTF
TGTGCCAGCTCACCAATGGGGACAGACTATGGCTACACCTTC
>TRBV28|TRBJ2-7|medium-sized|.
CASSLGGGAFGYEQYF
TGTGCCAGCAGTTTGGGGGGGGGCGCGTTTGGATACGAGCAGTACTTC
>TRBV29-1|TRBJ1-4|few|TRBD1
CSASETGGESEKLFF
TGCAGCGCGAGTGAGACAGGGGGCGAGAGTGAAAAACTGTTTTTT
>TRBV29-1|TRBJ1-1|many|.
CSVGDRAAFF
TGCAGCGTTGGGGACCGGGCCGCTTTCTTT
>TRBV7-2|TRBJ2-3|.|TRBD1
CASSLNRGADTQYF
TGTGCCAGCAGCTTGAACAGGGGAGCAGATACGCAGTATTTT